This T cell receptor (beta chain) comes out of a study of blood T cell repertoires in COVID-19. Study-level background: T cells, B-cell-depleted T cells, or PBMCs supplied cDNA or gDNA.

Participants' reported clinical history set cohort assignment. Germline V gene lookup returns CDR1 SGHDT and CDR2 YYEEEE. CDR3 length equals 15 residues. The ends were cut back, 0 bases at V and 2 bases at J, with 11 bases in the middle. Original data processing: Scientists estimated how many nucleated cells there were by amplifying reference gene primers. The data were produced by immunoSEQ multiplex PCR, yet TCRdb's version contains in-frame clones alone and is incomplete. The D gene and trimming were derived from the DNA, and the V and J assignments and clone size from that table. Among over 350,000 clones, 87% were seen once, and the ten largest hold roughly 1.9%.

The V call is TRBV5-6, the J call TRBJ2-5, with D possibly TRBD2 on 6 matching bases. The clonotype was recovered from a woman younger than 30 with acute COVID-19. The source material was PBMCs or T cells enriched from blood (not recorded which). This CDR3 reads CASSLVPAGQETQYF. The CDR3 DNA sequence: TGTGCCAGCAGCTTGGTCCCAGCGGGTCAAGAGACCCAGTACTTC.